This paragraph covers one T cell receptor beta chain sequence. The sample belongs to a study of follicular helper T cells after annual influenza vaccination. Time point of the sample: 2015-2016 season, pre-vaccination. Only in-frame clones appear in the TCRdb table, and some are missing; sequencing was by immunoSEQ multiplex PCR. There are more than 650 clones in the sample; over 65% occur only once, and about 3.9% lies in the top ten. V was clipped by 3 bases and J by 6 bases, with 11 bases between them. The germline gives CDR1 SGHTA, CDR2 FQGNSA. The CDR3 sequence is 13 residues long. V gene TRBV7-2 combines with J gene TRBJ1-1; D call uncertain. The clonotype comes from an adult who received the influenza vaccine. This sample comprised CXCR5+ CD38+ circulating T follicular helper cells from blood, obtained on the day of influenza vaccination. The subset: circulating Tfh, non-naive CD4+CXCR5+PD-1+ (ICOS+CD38+ or ICOS-CD38-). CDR3 nucleotide sequence: TGTGCCAGCAGCTTGAAAATCGGGTCTGAAGCTTTCTTT. This sequence encodes CASSLKIGSEAFF. Full variable domain (remainder filled in from reference TRBV7-2 and TRBJ1-1): GAGVSQSPSNKVTEKGKDVELRCDPISGHTALYWYRQSLGQGLEFLIYFQGNSAPDKSGLPSDRFSAERTGGSVSTLTIQRTQQEDSAVYLCASSLKIGSEAFFGQGTRLTVV.